Below are 21 T cell receptor beta chains sequenced from a single sample in a study of T cell responses to AZD1222 COVID-19 vaccine. Repertoires were generated with immunoSEQ multiplex PCR, while TCRdb's copy carries only in-frame clones and drops some. This table holds 120,000 to 150,000 clones, about 90% found once. This material consisted of peripheral blood, taken on day 0 of AZD1222 vaccination. These receptors originate from an adult in good health.

The V and J genes are TRBV21-1 and TRBJ2-1; whether TRBD2, the table's D call, matches the DNA was not checked. TRBV21-1 is marked as a pseudogene. The CDR3 runs to 17 residues. DNA of the CDR3: TGTGCCAGCAGCAAAGGGAGAGGGGGAGGGCCCTACAATGAGCAGTTCTTC. It codes for CASSKGRGGGPYNEQFF.

The chain carries TRBV18 and TRBJ1-5; 7 positions agree with TRBD1. This CDR3 is built from 16 residues. With V trimmed by 1 base and J by 0 bases, 3 bases remained unmatched. The germline V gene has CDR1 KGHSH and CDR2 LQKENI. The CDR3 protein is CASSPRTGNSNQPQHF. The CDR3 bases are TGTGCCAGCTCACCACGGACAGGAAATAGCAATCAGCCCCAGCATTTT.

The chain has TRBV28 and TRBJ2-3; 7 bases are shared with TRBD2. The CDR3 has 16 residues. Germline assignment: CDR1 MDHEN and CDR2 SYDVKM. Trimming cost V 6 bases and J 0 bases; bases outside gene matches: 9. The DNA for the CDR3 is TGTGCCAGCAGCACTTCTCAAGCGGGGAGCACAGATACGCAGTATTTT. Its translation: CASSTSQAGSTDTQYF.

The V gene is TRBV5-4, the J gene TRBJ2-7; D might be TRBD1 (6 bases). Germline V gene sequence: CDR1 SGHNT, CDR2 YYREEE (reference sequence). This CDR3 spans 15 amino acids. Trimming took 2 bases from V and 3 from J, leaving 15 bases between them. The CDR3 sequence is CASSLVQGPIYEQYF. For the CDR3, the DNA is TGTGCCAGCAGCTTAGTCCAGGGGCCGATCTACGAGCAGTACTTC.

The rearrangement links TRBV24-1 to TRBJ1-2, with D tentatively TRBD1 (6 bases). The V and J ends lost 4 bases and 3 bases respectively, with 17 bases between them. CDR1 is KGHDR, CDR2 SFDVKD, per germline. The CDR3 contains 16 residues. The CDR3 loop is CATSDPGRQGHYGYTF. CDR3 coding DNA: TGTGCCACCAGTGACCCCGGTCGGCAGGGGCACTATGGCTACACCTTC.

This chain uses TRBV28 with TRBJ2-7; 11 positions agree with TRBD1. CDR1 and CDR2 from the germline V gene are MDHEN and SYDVKM. The J segment lost 3 bases and the V segment lost 5 bases, leaving 6 bases of the junction unmatched. This CDR3 contains 15 residues. This chain's CDR3 is CASSSWTGGFYEQYF. As DNA, the CDR3 is TGTGCCAGCAGTAGTTGGACAGGGGGCTTCTACGAGCAGTACTTC. Full variable domain (remainder filled in from reference TRBV28 and TRBJ2-7): DVKVTQSSRYLVKRTGEKVFLECVQDMDHENMFWYRQDPGLGLRLIYFSYDVKMKEKGDIPEGYSVSREKKERFSLILESASTNQTSMYLCASSSWTGGFYEQYFGPGTRLTVT.

The V and J genes are TRBV19 and TRBJ1-5, with D tentatively TRBD1 (6 bases). The CDR3 has 16 residues. The germline gives CDR1 LNHDA, CDR2 SQIVND (reference sequence). V dropped 3 bases and J dropped 0 bases, with 12 bases sitting between them. CDR3 DNA: TGTGCCAGTAGTATCGTGACAGGTAATAGCAATCAGCCCCAGCATTTT. It encodes CASSIVTGNSNQPQHF.

The chain is built from TRBV4-2 and TRBJ2-1; D is perhaps TRBD2 (6 bases). The CDR3 runs 17 residues. CDR1 is LGHNA and CDR2 is YNFKEQ in the germline V gene. V gave up 0 bases and J gave up 2 bases, with 14 bases separating them. The CDR3 nucleotides are TGTGCCAGCAGCCAAGACTGGGGGGAGTCGGCCTACAATGAGCAGTTCTTC. Translated: CASSQDWGESAYNEQFF.

The V call is TRBV19, the J call TRBJ2-5; TRBD2 agrees at 10 bases. The germline V gene has CDR1 LNHDA and CDR2 SQIVND (reference sequence). The CDR3 sequence is 14 residues long. Losses at the gene ends were 7 bases for V and 4 bases for J; bases not matched to a gene: 6. In nucleotides, the CDR3 is TGTGCCAGTAAACAGCGGGGGGGAGGAGAGACCCAGTACTTC. It encodes CASKQRGGGETQYF. The full variable domain, in which reference TRBV19 and TRBJ2-5 provide the parts outside the CDR3, is DGGITQSPKYLFRKEGQNVTLSCEQNLNHDAMYWYRQDPGQGLRLIYYSQIVNDFQKGDIAEGYSVSREKKESFPLTVTSAQKNPTAFYLCASKQRGGGETQYFGPGTRLLVL.

The sample holds one count of this clone. V gene TRBV6-5 combines with J gene TRBJ1-5, with 8 bases aligning to TRBD1. The CDR3 has 15 amino acids. Per the germline V gene, CDR1 is MNHEY and CDR2 is SVGAGI. V trimming: 7 bases; J trimming: 3 bases; junction bases outside the gene matches: 8. The CDR3 here is CASTVGTGLNQPQHF. In DNA, the CDR3 is TGTGCCAGCACCGTCGGGACAGGCCTCAATCAGCCCCAGCATTTT.

The gene calls are TRBV27 and TRBJ1-1; 10 positions agree with TRBD1. V shed 8 bases, J shed 5 bases, and the junction held 17 bases outside the gene matches. The germline V gene encodes CDR1 MNHEY and CDR2 SMNVEV (reference sequence). The CDR3 extends over 17 amino acids. CDR3 amino acids: CASSKDTSGTGVTEAFF. CDR3 bases: TGTGCCAGCTCCAAGGACACCTCCGGGACAGGGGTTACTGAAGCTTTCTTT.

This chain uses TRBV6-2 or TRBV6-3 with TRBJ1-2; D is undetermined. The CDR3 has 16 amino acids. Trimming cost V 2 bases and J 7 bases, with 20 bases left between them. Germline values: CDR1 MNHEY, CDR2 SVGEGT. The CDR3 is CASSYTTPPGKGGYTF. The CDR3 nucleotides read TGTGCCAGCAGTTACACGACCCCACCGGGGAAAGGTGGCTACACCTTC.

The J gene is TRBJ2-7, the V gene TRBV20-1; D not resolved. There are 13 residues in the CDR3. The V end lost 3 bases, the J end lost 0 bases, and 9 bases lay between the germline ends. The germline V gene encodes CDR1 DFQATT and CDR2 SNEGSKA (reference sequence). The CDR3 DNA reads TGCAGTGCTAGTGGGGTGACCTCCTACGAGCAGTACTTC. The encoded protein is CSASGVTSYEQYF.

V is TRBV11-2 and J is TRBJ1-5, with 10 bases matching TRBD1. Germline lookup yields CDR1 SGHAT and CDR2 FQNNGV. CDR3 length equals 15 residues. V dropped 3 bases and J dropped 2; count of bases not matched to a gene: 1. The CDR3 region has the DNA TGTGCCAGCAGCTTCGGGACAGGGGGCAATCAGCCCCAGCATTTT. Translating it yields CASSFGTGGNQPQHF. Using reference TRBV11-2 and TRBJ1-5 for the parts outside the CDR3, the full variable domain is EAGVAQSPRYKIIEKRQSVAFWCNPISGHATLYWYQQILGQGPKLLIQFQNNGVVDDSQLPKDRFSAERLKGVDSTLKIQPAKLEDSAVYLCASSFGTGGNQPQHFGDGTRLSIL.

This clone was detected a few times. This chain links TRBV29-1 with TRBJ1-2; 8 bases map to TRBD1. Germline CDR1 SQVTM, CDR2 ANQGSEA. This CDR3 is 12 amino acids long. The J segment lost 10 bases and the V segment lost 4 bases, leaving 8 bases of the junction unmatched. Written as DNA, the CDR3 is TGCAGCGTTGGCCAACAGGGGGGAGACTACACCTTC. Translation: CSVGQQGGDYTF.

This chain links TRBV2 with TRBJ2-3; TRBD2 agrees at 11 bases. The CDR3 has 14 residues. With 5 bases clipped from V and 8 bases from J, the junction kept 6 bases outside the gene matches. Germline V gene data show CDR1 as SNHLY and CDR2 as FYNNEI. CDR3 amino acids: CASSPTSGMGTQYF. The CDR3 nucleotides are TGTGCCAGCAGTCCGACTAGCGGGATGGGTACGCAGTATTTT.

This chain uses TRBV6-2 or TRBV6-3 with TRBJ2-4, with a weak D call TRBD2 (6 bases). The CDR3 runs to 18 residues. The germline gives CDR1 MNHEY, CDR2 SVGEGT. Trimming shortened V by 0 bases and J by 0 bases, and 15 bases separated the two germline ends. CDR3 amino acids: CASSYSISGGLAKNIQYF. In DNA, the CDR3 is TGTGCCAGCAGTTACTCGATCTCCGGGGGTCTAGCCAAAAACATTCAGTACTTC.

V and J are TRBV11-2 and TRBJ1-6, with 8 bases lining up with TRBD1. V was pared by 7 bases and J by 8 bases, with 10 bases of the junction left unmatched. Germline loops: CDR1 SGHAT, CDR2 FQNNGV. CDR3 length: 15 amino acids. The CDR3 DNA follows: TGTGCCAGCACCACCCTTAGACAGGGGCATTCACCCCTCCACTTT. Protein sequence: CASTTLRQGHSPLHF.

V and J are TRBV12-3 or TRBV12-4 and TRBJ2-7, with D hard to call. The V gene lost 4 bases and the J gene lost 4 bases, with 11 bases spanning the gap. The CDR3 covers 13 residues. Here the CDR3 reads CASSSTTKYEQYF. In nucleotides, the CDR3 is TGTGCCAGCAGTTCAACTACTAAATACGAGCAGTACTTC.

This chain connects TRBV19 to TRBJ1-2, with 9 bases aligning to TRBD1. Germline V lookup: CDR1 LNHDA, CDR2 SQIVND (reference sequence). The J segment lost 1 base and the V segment lost 4 bases, leaving 10 bases of the junction unmatched. This CDR3 contains 17 residues. CDR3 sequence (DNA): TGTGCCAGTAGTACGTCCGGGACAGGGACTTTTAACTATGGCTACACCTTC. The encoded protein is CASSTSGTGTFNYGYTF.

This sequence joins TRBV6-5 and TRBJ1-5; 8 bases fit TRBD1. V shed 6 bases and J 11 bases; nucleotides not matched to a gene: 15. CDR3 length: 15 amino acids. Germline V gene sequence: CDR1 MNHEY, CDR2 SVGAGI. This CDR3 reads CASRRQGSRSTTQHF. DNA for the CDR3: TGTGCCAGCAGGAGACAGGGGAGCAGGAGTACGACCCAGCATTTT.